The source of this T cell receptor beta chain is a study of cytomegalovirus exposure and HLA in healthy donors. From germline, CDR1 is SGHDT and CDR2 YYEEEE. The CDR3 extends over 17 amino acids. V was clipped by 3 bases and J by 0 bases; unmatched bases: 9. 60 Vbeta and 13 Jbeta primers were used in PCR. Assay: immunoSEQ multiplex PCR; the TCRdb copy retains only in-frame clones and omits some. The sample gives about 150,000 clones, 85% of which show up once; 1% is in the top ten. The sample taken for sequencing was PBMCs. The sequence was obtained from a boy between 2 and 10 years old in good health and CMV-seronegative. The J gene is TRBJ2-3, the V gene TRBV5-6, with 8 bases that match TRBD2. Here the CDR3 reads CASSWSGLGLSTDTQYF. The CDR3 region has the DNA TGTGCCAGCAGCTGGTCGGGACTAGGTTTGAGCACAGATACGCAGTATTTT.